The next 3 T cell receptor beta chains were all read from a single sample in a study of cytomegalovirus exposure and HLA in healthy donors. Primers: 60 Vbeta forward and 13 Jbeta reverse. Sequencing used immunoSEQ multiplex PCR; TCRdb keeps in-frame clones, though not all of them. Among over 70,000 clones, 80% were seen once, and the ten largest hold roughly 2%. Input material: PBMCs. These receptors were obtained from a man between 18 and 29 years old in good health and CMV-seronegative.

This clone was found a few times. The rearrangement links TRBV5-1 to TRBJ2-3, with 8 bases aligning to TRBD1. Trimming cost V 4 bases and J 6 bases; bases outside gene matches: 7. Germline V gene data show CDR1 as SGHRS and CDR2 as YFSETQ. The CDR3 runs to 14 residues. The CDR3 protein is CASSPGRTGDTQYF. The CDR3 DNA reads TGCGCCAGCAGCCCGGGACGGACAGGGGATACGCAGTATTTT.

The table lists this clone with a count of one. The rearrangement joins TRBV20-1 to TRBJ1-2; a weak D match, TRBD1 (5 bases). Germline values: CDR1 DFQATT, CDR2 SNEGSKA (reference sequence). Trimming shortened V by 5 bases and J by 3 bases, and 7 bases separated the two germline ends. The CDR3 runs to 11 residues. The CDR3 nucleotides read TGCAGTGCTCCGGGGGACTATGGCTACACCTTC. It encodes CSAPGDYGYTF.

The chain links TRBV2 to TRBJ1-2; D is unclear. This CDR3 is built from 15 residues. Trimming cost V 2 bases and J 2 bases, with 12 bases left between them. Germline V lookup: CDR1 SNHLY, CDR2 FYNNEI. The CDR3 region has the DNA TGTGCCAGCAGTGAATGGGGAGCCCTAAACTATGGCTACACCTTC. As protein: CASSEWGALNYGYTF.